Presented here are 30 T cell receptor beta chains from one specimen sequenced in a study of blood T cell repertoires in COVID-19. Data came from immunoSEQ multiplex PCR; TCRdb stores just in-frame clones and leaves some out. The sample includes roughly 250,000 clones, 80% to 90% of them seen just once. Sequencing was performed on PBMCs or T cells enriched from blood (not recorded which). These receptors were obtained from a woman under 40 who had recovered from COVID-19.

The chain uses TRBV18 and TRBJ1-6; TRBD1 matches at 8 bases. CDR1 and CDR2 from the germline V gene are KGHSH and LQKENI. The CDR3 spans 16 residues. Losses at the gene ends were 3 bases for V and 10 bases for J; bases not matched to a gene: 11. In nucleotides, the CDR3 is TGTGCCAGCTCACCGTCCCCAGGGGGCACAGGATCACCCCTCCACTTT. It codes for CASSPSPGGTGSPLHF.

The rearrangement links TRBV6-4 to TRBJ2-2, with 8 bases lining up with TRBD1. Germline V lookup: CDR1 MRHNA, CDR2 SNTAGT. With 6 bases clipped from V and 1 base from J, the junction kept 1 base outside the gene matches. The CDR3 is made up of 14 amino acids. The CDR3 DNA follows: TGTGCCAGCAGGGGGACAGGGAACACCGGGGAGCTGTTTTTT. It codes for CASRGTGNTGELFF.

V and J are TRBV7-8 and TRBJ1-5; D is unresolved. V was cut by 4 bases and J by 1 base, with 8 bases left in between. From germline, CDR1 is SGHVS and CDR2 FQNEAQ. The CDR3 consists of 14 residues. CDR3 DNA: TGTGCCAGCAGCTCCGCGAGGAGCAATCAGCCCCAGCATTTT. Amino acid sequence: CASSSARSNQPQHF.

The sample holds one count of this clone. V and J are TRBV19 and TRBJ2-2; D is unclear. This CDR3 has 15 residues. CDR1 and CDR2 from the germline V gene are LNHDA and SQIVND (reference sequence). Trimming shortened V by 7 bases and J by 1 base, and 13 bases separated the two germline ends. CDR3 DNA: TGTGCCAGTATCGCAGGCGAGTTGAACACCGGGGAGCTGTTTTTT. Translating it yields CASIAGELNTGELFF.

The V gene is TRBV29-1, the J gene TRBJ2-7, with 12 bases lining up with TRBD2. CDR3 length equals 17 residues. Germline V gives CDR1 SQVTM, CDR2 ANQGSEA. V trimming: 3 bases; J trimming: 1 base; junction bases outside the gene matches: 10. The CDR3 nucleotides read TGCAGCGTTGATGGGGTAGGGACTAGCGGGCAATCCTACGAGCAGTACTTC. Residues: CSVDGVGTSGQSYEQYF.

This clone was seen just once. The CDR3 sequence is CATSRDGASGGRTDTQYF. In DNA, the CDR3 is TGTGCCACCAGCAGAGATGGAGCTAGCGGGGGGCGCACAGATACGCAGTATTTT. This sequence joins TRBV15 and TRBJ2-3, with 11 nucleotides matching TRBD2. Trimming cost V 0 bases and J 1 base; bases outside gene matches: 6. The CDR3 runs to 18 residues. Germline CDR1 reads LNHNV; CDR2 reads YYDKDF (reference sequence).

This chain uses TRBV6-5 with TRBJ2-3; TRBD2 aligns across 7 bases. This CDR3 region has 15 residues. V trimming: 7 bases; J trimming: 4 bases; junction bases outside the gene matches: 11. Germline CDR1 and CDR2: MNHEY and SVGAGI. The CDR3 DNA sequence: TGTGCCAGCAAGGCGGGGGTGTGGGGTGCAGATACGCAGTATTTT. It specifies CASKAGVWGADTQYF.

J is TRBJ1-1 and V is TRBV27, with 11 bases identical to TRBD1. Germline V gene data show CDR1 as MNHEY and CDR2 as SMNVEV (reference sequence). The CDR3 length is 17 residues. Trimming at V came to 5 bases and at J to 4 bases, leaving 12 bases not matched to a gene. CDR3 in DNA: TGTGCCAGCAGTGCACTACCGGGACAGGGGGAAACCACTGAAGCTTTCTTT. As protein: CASSALPGQGETTEAFF.

The chain combines TRBV14 with TRBJ1-1; 9 nucleotides match TRBD1. The CDR3 has 17 residues. Germline assignment: CDR1 SGHDN and CDR2 FVKESK. Trimming took 0 bases from V and 5 from J; bases not matched to a gene: 10. The CDR3 DNA follows: TGTGCCAGCAGCCAAGATTTTTGGACAGGGGATTTTACTGAAGCTTTCTTT. This codes for CASSQDFWTGDFTEAFF. Together with reference TRBV14 and TRBJ1-1, the CDR3 gives the full variable domain: EAGVTQFPSHSVIEKGQTVTLRCDPISGHDNLYWYRRVMGKEIKFLLHFVKESKQDESGMPNNRFLAERTGGTYSTLKVQPAELEDSGVYFCASSQDFWTGDFTEAFFGQGTRLTVV.

This clone has more than one count but fewer than ten. The chain uses TRBV4-1 and TRBJ1-4, with D possibly TRBD1 on 5 matching bases. CDR1 and CDR2 from the germline V gene are MGHRA and YSYEKL. CDR3 length: 14 amino acids. The germline V and J ends were trimmed by 4 bases and 8 bases, with 14 bases remaining between them. CDR3 protein: CASSLRGAEEKLFF. CDR3 DNA: TGCGCCAGCAGCCTCCGCGGGGCCGAGGAAAAACTGTTTTTT.

The CDR3 bases are TGTGCCAGCAGTTTACCCCCTACAGGGATCACTGAAGCTTTCTTT. Its translation: CASSLPPTGITEAFF. This rearrangement joins TRBV28 to TRBJ1-1; TRBD1 might be the D (6 bases). CDR3 size: 15 residues. The germline V gene encodes CDR1 MDHEN and CDR2 SYDVKM. The V end lost 2 bases, the J end lost 4 bases, and 14 bases lay between the germline ends.

The chain is built from TRBV9 and TRBJ2-2; D may be TRBD1 (6 bases). This CDR3 region has 14 residues. Germline V gives CDR1 SGDLS, CDR2 YYNGEE. The V end lost 4 bases, the J end lost 3 bases, and 10 bases lay between the germline ends. DNA of the CDR3: TGTGCCAGCAGCACCTCAGGGGACACCGGGGAGCTGTTTTTT. Translating it yields CASSTSGDTGELFF.

The genes are TRBV5-4 and TRBJ2-1; TRBD1 matches 9 bases. Germline-derived CDR1 and CDR2 are SGHNT and YYREEE (reference sequence). The CDR3 is 14 amino acids. The V gene end was trimmed by 4 bases and the J gene end by 7 bases; junction bases not matched to a gene: 6. The CDR3 coding sequence is TGTGCCAGCAGCCGGGACAGGGATGGGAATGAGCAGTTCTTC. Its translation is CASSRDRDGNEQFF.

V and J are TRBV3-1 (or the pseudogene TRBV3-2) and TRBJ2-3; 9 positions agree with TRBD2. The CDR3 runs to 16 residues. CDR1 LGHDT and CDR2 YNNKEL come from the germline V gene (reference sequence). Unmatched junction bases numbered 11, after V lost 4 bases and J lost 6 bases. Here the CDR3 reads CASSLSRTSASDTQYF. CDR3 nucleotides: TGTGCCAGCAGCCTATCGAGGACTAGCGCTTCGGATACGCAGTATTTT.

This clone has only one observation. The gene calls are TRBV27 and TRBJ1-2, with unresolved D. CDR3 length equals 14 residues. Germline loops: CDR1 MNHEY, CDR2 SMNVEV (reference sequence). V lost 0 bases and J 5 bases, leaving 10 bases between the germline ends. This chain's CDR3 is CASSLSPGAYGYTF. DNA for the CDR3: TGTGCCAGCAGTTTATCTCCGGGAGCATATGGCTACACCTTC.

This sequence joins TRBV6-5 and TRBJ2-2, with 8 positions matching TRBD1. The trim removed 2 bases at V and 3 bases at J, leaving 5 bases unmatched. This CDR3 has 16 residues. Germline loops: CDR1 MNHEY, CDR2 SVGAGI. For the CDR3, the DNA is TGTGCCAGCAGTTACGAACCCAGGGGGCACACCGGGGAGCTGTTTTTT. Its protein is CASSYEPRGHTGELFF.

The chain is built from TRBV15 and TRBJ1-4; 10 bases line up with TRBD1. The CDR3 loop spans 16 amino acids. The junction had 7 bases not matched to a gene; V was cut back by 9 bases and J by 0 bases. Germline loops: CDR1 LNHNV, CDR2 YYDKDF (reference sequence). The CDR3 sequence is CATTRQGAPTNEKLFF. The DNA of the CDR3 is TGTGCCACAACCAGACAGGGGGCTCCAACTAATGAAAAACTGTTTTTT.

The V and J genes are TRBV11-2 and TRBJ2-1; 10 bases align to TRBD1. The germline V gene has CDR1 SGHAT and CDR2 FQNNGV. The CDR3 covers 13 residues. The junction had 3 bases not matched to a gene; V was cut back by 5 bases and J by 8 bases. CDR3 sequence (DNA): TGTGCCAGCAGCCCCGGGACAGGGGATGAGCAGTTCTTC. Protein sequence: CASSPGTGDEQFF.

Only a few counts were recorded for this clone. The V gene is TRBV2, the J gene TRBJ1-6; 10 positions agree with TRBD1. After removal of 1 base from V and 7 bases from J, the junction contained 1 base not matched to a gene. The CDR3 is 15 amino acids. The germline V gene encodes CDR1 SNHLY and CDR2 FYNNEI. For the CDR3, the DNA is TGTGCCAGCAGTGAAGGGACAGGGGGAAATTCACCCCTCCACTTT. Its protein product is CASSEGTGGNSPLHF.

The chain carries TRBV9 and TRBJ2-7, with unresolved D. V lost 0 bases to trimming and J lost 0 bases, with 10 bases between them. Germline CDR1 SGDLS, CDR2 YYNGEE. The CDR3 covers 15 residues. The CDR3 reads CASSVGGTSSYEQYF. The CDR3 DNA follows: TGTGCCAGCAGCGTAGGAGGCACAAGCTCCTACGAGCAGTACTTC.

V gene TRBV7-9 combines with J gene TRBJ2-1; weak D call: TRBD2 (5 bases). The germline gives CDR1 SEHNR, CDR2 FQNEAQ (reference sequence). The CDR3 is 15 residues long. Trimming stripped 6 bases from V and 2 bases from J, with 14 bases between. The CDR3 protein is CASSPAASPYNEQFF. CDR3 sequence (DNA): TGTGCCAGCAGTCCAGCGGCGTCCCCCTACAATGAGCAGTTCTTC.

The DNA for the CDR3 is TGCAGTGCTAGATCCGGTCAGCCCCAGCATTTT. Translating it yields CSARSGQPQHF. The chain joins TRBV20-1 to TRBJ1-5; D is ambiguous. The CDR3 totals 11 residues. The germline V and J ends were trimmed by 2 bases and 6 bases, with 5 bases remaining between them. Germline values: CDR1 DFQATT, CDR2 SNEGSKA (reference sequence).

The chain couples TRBV5-6 to TRBJ2-1, with 13 bases that match TRBD2. The CDR3 totals 15 residues. J gave up 9 bases and V 1 base, and 4 bases lay outside the gene matches. Germline V gene lookup returns CDR1 SGHDT and CDR2 YYEEEE. This CDR3 reads CASSLFGLAGVEQFF. The CDR3 DNA reads TGTGCCAGCAGCTTGTTCGGACTAGCGGGAGTTGAGCAGTTCTTC. Together with reference TRBV5-6 and TRBJ2-1, the CDR3 gives the full variable domain: DAGVTQSPTHLIKTRGQQVTLRCSPKSGHDTVSWYQQALGQGPQFIFQYYEEEERQRGNFPDRFSGHQFPNYSSELNVNALLLGDSALYLCASSLFGLAGVEQFFGPGTRLTVL.

The chain employs TRBV7-9 and TRBJ1-1, with no clear D. The CDR3 loop spans 14 amino acids. Trimming removed 8 bases from V and 2 bases from J, with 15 bases in between. Per the germline V gene, CDR1 is SEHNR and CDR2 is FQNEAQ (reference sequence). CDR3 region: CASGQDVLNTEAFF. The CDR3 region has the DNA TGTGCCAGCGGCCAGGATGTCTTAAACACTGAAGCTTTCTTT.

The CDR3 protein is CASRLISGAEAFF. In nucleotides, the CDR3 is TGTGCCAGCCGTCTTATCTCAGGCGCTGAAGCTTTCTTT. The chain uses TRBV28 and TRBJ1-1; D call uncertain. Germline V gives CDR1 MDHEN, CDR2 SYDVKM. Trimming removed 8 bases from V and 6 bases from J, with 16 bases in between. This CDR3 has 13 residues.

The CDR3 reads CAWSVMGGVAQYF. DNA for the CDR3: TGTGCCTGGAGTGTAATGGGAGGGGTCGCGCAGTATTTT. This chain links TRBV30 with TRBJ2-3; 7 bases are a match to TRBD2. Germline V gene data show CDR1 as GTSNPN and CDR2 as SVGIG (reference sequence). Trimming removed 0 bases from V and 10 bases from J; junction bases left unmatched: 7. The CDR3 totals 13 residues.

V usage is TRBV28 and J usage is TRBJ2-7; D might be TRBD2 (6 bases). The V end was cut by 4 bases, the J end by 0 bases, with 10 bases between. CDR1 MDHEN and CDR2 SYDVKM come from the germline V gene. The CDR3 totals 14 residues. The CDR3: CASSYWTNSYEQYF. CDR3 sequence (DNA): TGTGCCAGCAGTTACTGGACTAACTCCTACGAGCAGTACTTC.

This chain uses TRBV28 with TRBJ2-2; 13 nucleotides line up with TRBD2. Per the germline V gene, CDR1 is MDHEN and CDR2 is SYDVKM. The length of the CDR3 is 18 residues. V shed 2 bases and J 2 bases; nucleotides not matched to a gene: 5. This CDR3 reads CASSLGGLAGPNTGELFF. The CDR3 bases are TGTGCCAGCAGTTTAGGGGGACTAGCGGGACCTAACACCGGGGAGCTGTTTTTT.

V is TRBV18 and J is TRBJ1-5; 11 nucleotides agree with TRBD1. The CDR3 totals 15 residues. The germline CDR1 and CDR2 sequences are KGHSH and LQKENI. Unmatched junction bases numbered 1, after V lost 5 bases and J lost 1 base. The CDR3 spells CASSGDRGSNQPQHF. CDR3 bases: TGTGCCAGCTCAGGGGACAGGGGGAGCAATCAGCCCCAGCATTTT.

The rearrangement links TRBV10-3 to TRBJ1-3; maybe TRBD1 (5 bases). This CDR3 has 13 residues. Trimming pared 7 bases from V and 1 base from J, leaving 8 bases between. CDR1 is ENHRY and CDR2 is SYGVKD in the germline V gene. CDR3 residues: CAITAGSGNTIYF. The CDR3 DNA sequence: TGTGCCATCACCGCAGGGTCTGGAAACACCATATATTTT.